This entry concerns a single TCR beta chain. Antigen: not known. Clones were read by immunoSEQ multiplex PCR, and TCRdb kept only the in-frame ones, dropping some. The sample lists 70,000 to 90,000 clones; around 79% were seen once. This sample stems from a study of radiotherapy plus CTLA-4 blockade in lung cancer. Study-level information: Disease control reached about 28%, with objective responses in less than 20%. Study-wide findings and caveats: Per reports, early blood T cell clone dynamics, plus interferon-beta, forecast response most strongly. Radiotherapy with ipilimumab was followed by blood expansion of tumor-derived clones.

Chemo-refractory metastatic non-small-cell lung cancer patients were treated with focal radiation plus CTLA-4 blockade with ipilimumab. Germline lookup yields CDR1 SGHVS and CDR2 FQNEAQ. The CDR3 contains 13 residues. V lost 6 bases, J lost 4 bases, and 5 bases stayed unmatched. The chain recombines TRBV7-8 with TRBJ1-2, with 7 bases identical to TRBD1. This clonotype was sampled from a human donor with non-small cell lung cancer whose response to radiotherapy plus ipilimumab could not be evaluated. Some clones in this sample may be carry-over from other donors' samples. The source was peripheral blood, collected from a patient treated with radiotherapy plus ipilimumab. The DNA of the CDR3 is TGTGCCAGCAGAAAGACAGGGTCCTATGGCTACACCTTC. It is translated as CASRKTGSYGYTF.